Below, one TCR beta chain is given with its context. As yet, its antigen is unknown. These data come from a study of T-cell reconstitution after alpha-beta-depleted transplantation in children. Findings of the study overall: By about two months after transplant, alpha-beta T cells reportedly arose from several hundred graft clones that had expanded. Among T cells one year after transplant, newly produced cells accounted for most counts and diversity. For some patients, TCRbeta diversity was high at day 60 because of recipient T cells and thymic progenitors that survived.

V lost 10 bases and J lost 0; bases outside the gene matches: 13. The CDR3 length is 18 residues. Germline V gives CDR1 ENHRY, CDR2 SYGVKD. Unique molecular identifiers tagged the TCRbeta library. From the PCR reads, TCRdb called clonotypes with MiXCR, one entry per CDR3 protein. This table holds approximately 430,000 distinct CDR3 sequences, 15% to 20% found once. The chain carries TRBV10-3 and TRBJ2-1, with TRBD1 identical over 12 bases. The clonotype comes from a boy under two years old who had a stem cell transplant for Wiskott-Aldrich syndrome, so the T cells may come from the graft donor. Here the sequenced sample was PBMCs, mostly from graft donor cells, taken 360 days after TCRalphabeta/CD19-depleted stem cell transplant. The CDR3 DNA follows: TGTGCCACCCTCCCGGGACAGGGGGCGCCGAGCTCCTACAATGAGCAGTTCTTC. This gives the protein CATLPGQGAPSSYNEQFF.